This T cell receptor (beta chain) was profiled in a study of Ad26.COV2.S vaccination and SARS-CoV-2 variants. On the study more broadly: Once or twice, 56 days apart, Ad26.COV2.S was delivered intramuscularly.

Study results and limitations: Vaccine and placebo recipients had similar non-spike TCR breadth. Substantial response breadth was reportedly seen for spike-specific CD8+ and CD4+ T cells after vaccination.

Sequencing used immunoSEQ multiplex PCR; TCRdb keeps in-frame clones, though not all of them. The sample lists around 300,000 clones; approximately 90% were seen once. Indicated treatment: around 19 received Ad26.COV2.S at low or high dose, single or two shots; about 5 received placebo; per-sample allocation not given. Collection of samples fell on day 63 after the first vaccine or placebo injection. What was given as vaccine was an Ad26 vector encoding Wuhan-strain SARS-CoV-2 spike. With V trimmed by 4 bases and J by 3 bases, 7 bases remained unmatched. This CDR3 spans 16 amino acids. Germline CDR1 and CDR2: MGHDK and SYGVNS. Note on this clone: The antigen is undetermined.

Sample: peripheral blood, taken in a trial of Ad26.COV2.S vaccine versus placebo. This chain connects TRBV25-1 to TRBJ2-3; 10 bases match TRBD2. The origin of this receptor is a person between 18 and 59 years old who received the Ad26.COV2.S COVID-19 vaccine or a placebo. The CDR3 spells CASSALAGEGTDTQYF. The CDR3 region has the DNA TGTGCCAGCAGTGCCCTAGCGGGAGAAGGGACAGATACGCAGTATTTT.